This T cell receptor (beta chain) was captured in a study of vaccination and CD4 T cells after COVID-19. Study context: The control cultures got either a CEFX pool, an HIV-1 Nef pool, or no peptide at all.

As concerns this clonotype: Its antigen remains unknown.

As to treatment: approximately 9-day PBMC culture with coronavirus spike peptide pools or control peptides (ViraFEST assay). ViraFEST used peptide pools to expand antigen-specific T cells, then sequenced TCRs. This CDR3 is 17 amino acids long. CDR1 and CDR2 (germline): MGHRA, YSYEKL. Trimming took off 0 bases at V and 3 bases at J, with 18 bases between the two ends. Researchers used the Oncomine TCR Beta short-read assay to sequence DNA from cultured CD4+ T cells. Extraction of genomic DNA was performed on cultured CD4+ T cells. TCRdb itself ran the PCR reads through MiXCR, one entry per CDR3 protein. Seen here are some 15,000 distinct CDR3 sequences, roughly 50% observed once, and the top ten hold over 11%.

The rearrangement links TRBV4-1 to TRBJ2-7; D assignment may be TRBD1 or TRBD2 (7 bases each). The source material was CD4+ T cells from blood, cultured in vitro. The clonotype comes from a human donor who had recovered from COVID-19. CDR3 in amino acids: CASSQESWQGGGYEQYF. The DNA of the CDR3 is TGCGCCAGCAGCCAAGAGTCCTGGCAGGGGGGGGGCTACGAGCAGTACTTC.